This is a list of T cell receptor beta chains from one sample in a study of blood T cell repertoires in COVID-19. Data came from immunoSEQ multiplex PCR; TCRdb stores just in-frame clones and leaves some out. The sample contains more than 65,000 clones, approximately 80% of which appear only once. The sequenced sample consisted of peripheral blood. The receptors derive from a woman older than 75 with acute or convalescent COVID-19. Each CDR3 is given with its conserved first and last residue. D genes are given only for firm matches. Rows may omit the clone size; those that give it use once, few, many or a size class.

J gene: TRBJ1-2; V gene: TRBV20-1; clone size: few; D gene: .; CDR3 protein: CSASAGANYGYTF; CDR3 DNA: TGCAGTGCTAGTGCAGGGGCTAACTATGGCTACACCTTC
J gene: TRBJ2-5; V gene: TRBV28; clone size: few; D gene: .; CDR3 protein: CASSQSSAGTQYF; CDR3 DNA: TGTGCCAGCAGCCAGAGCTCAGCGGGGACCCAGTACTTC
J gene: TRBJ1-2; V gene: TRBV6-5; clone size: .; D gene: TRBD1; CDR3 protein: CASSSPGQLRSGYTF; CDR3 DNA: TGTGCCAGCAGTTCCCCGGGACAGCTTAGGAGTGGCTACACCTTC
J gene: TRBJ1-2; V gene: TRBV5-1; clone size: .; D gene: TRBD1; CDR3 protein: CASSGQGANYGYTF; CDR3 DNA: TGCGCCAGCAGTGGGCAGGGGGCCAACTATGGCTACACCTTC
J gene: TRBJ2-1; V gene: TRBV11-1; clone size: few; D gene: .; CDR3 protein: CASSLVGVSGEQFF; CDR3 DNA: TGTGCCAGCAGCTTAGTCGGGGTCTCGGGTGAGCAGTTCTTC
J gene: TRBJ2-3; V gene: TRBV5-1; clone size: .; D gene: .; CDR3 protein: CASSPEGTRTDTQYF; CDR3 DNA: TGCGCCAGCAGCCCGGAGGGCACTCGCACAGATACGCAGTATTTT
J gene: TRBJ1-4; V gene: TRBV7-8; clone size: .; D gene: TRBD1; CDR3 protein: CASSSNRGRSEKLFF; CDR3 DNA: TGTGCCAGCAGTTCAAACAGGGGGCGAAGTGAAAAACTGTTTTTT
J gene: TRBJ2-5; V gene: TRBV27; clone size: once; D gene: TRBD2; CDR3 protein: CASRPRSGTETQYF; CDR3 DNA: TGTGCCAGCAGGCCTCGCAGCGGGACAGAGACCCAGTACTTC
J gene: TRBJ2-2; V gene: TRBV19; clone size: .; D gene: .; CDR3 protein: CASRGAPTGELFF; CDR3 DNA: TGTGCCAGTAGGGGGGCCCCGACCGGGGAGCTGTTTTTT
J gene: TRBJ2-1; V gene: TRBV4-1; clone size: once; D gene: TRBD1; CDR3 protein: CASSQDRQGAQGEQFF; CDR3 DNA: TGCGCCAGCAGCCAAGACAGGCAGGGGGCGCAAGGTGAGCAGTTCTTC
J gene: TRBJ2-7; V gene: TRBV6-2/TRBV6-3; clone size: many; D gene: TRBD2; CDR3 protein: CASSYSSSGGYYEQYF; CDR3 DNA: TGTGCCAGCAGTTACAGTTCTAGCGGGGGGTACTACGAGCAGTACTTC
J gene: TRBJ1-6; V gene: TRBV23-1; clone size: .; D gene: TRBD1; CDR3 protein: CASSSISDRGRKGDSPLHF; CDR3 DNA: TGCGCCAGCAGTTCAATTTCGGACAGGGGGAGGAAGGGAGATTCACCCCTCCACTTT
J gene: TRBJ1-5; V gene: TRBV19; clone size: .; D gene: .; CDR3 protein: CASRGAGRPQHF; CDR3 DNA: TGTGCCAGTAGAGGGGCTGGTCGGCCCCAGCATTTT
J gene: TRBJ1-2; V gene: TRBV5-6; clone size: .; D gene: TRBD1; CDR3 protein: CASNFRGLDGYTF; CDR3 DNA: TGTGCCAGCAACTTCAGGGGGCTTGATGGCTACACCTTC
J gene: TRBJ1-2; V gene: TRBV2; clone size: .; D gene: .; CDR3 protein: CASTFETGSNYGYTF; CDR3 DNA: TGTGCCAGCACATTTGAGACAGGCTCTAACTATGGCTACACCTTC
J gene: TRBJ1-1; V gene: TRBV5-4; clone size: .; D gene: .; CDR3 protein: CASRLGLLTEAFF; CDR3 DNA: TGTGCCAGCAGGCTAGGACTTCTCACTGAAGCTTTCTTT
J gene: TRBJ2-1; V gene: TRBV12-3/TRBV12-4; clone size: .; D gene: .; CDR3 protein: CASRGGNNEQFF; CDR3 DNA: TGTGCCAGCAGAGGGGGAAACAATGAGCAGTTCTTC
J gene: TRBJ2-5; V gene: TRBV3-1/TRBV3-2; clone size: .; D gene: TRBD2; CDR3 protein: CASSLPLSGGGSWEAETQYF; CDR3 DNA: TGTGCCAGCAGCCTGCCCCTTTCCGGCGGGGGGTCATGGGAGGCGGAGACCCAGTACTTC
J gene: TRBJ1-2; V gene: TRBV5-1; clone size: .; D gene: .; CDR3 protein: CASSLEANYGYTF; CDR3 DNA: TGCGCCAGCAGCTTGGAAGCAAACTATGGCTACACCTTC
J gene: TRBJ2-1; V gene: TRBV5-4; clone size: few; D gene: TRBD1; CDR3 protein: CASSSSRGRYYNEQFF; CDR3 DNA: TGTGCCAGCAGCTCTTCCAGGGGGCGGTACTACAATGAGCAGTTCTTC
J gene: TRBJ2-1; V gene: TRBV7-2; clone size: .; D gene: .; CDR3 protein: CASSLAGGPYNEQFF; CDR3 DNA: TGTGCCAGCAGCTTAGCGGGGGGGCCTTACAATGAGCAGTTCTTC
J gene: TRBJ2-7; V gene: TRBV6-5; clone size: .; D gene: TRBD2; CDR3 protein: CASSYSMGGTYEQYF; CDR3 DNA: TGTGCCAGCAGTTACTCGATGGGGGGGACCTACGAGCAGTACTTC
J gene: TRBJ2-3; V gene: TRBV19; clone size: .; D gene: TRBD2; CDR3 protein: CASSSSSGGAIRFTDTQYF; CDR3 DNA: TGTGCCAGTAGCTCCTCGAGCGGGGGGGCCATAAGGTTCACAGATACGCAGTATTTT
J gene: TRBJ1-2; V gene: TRBV5-6; clone size: .; D gene: .; CDR3 protein: CASSPGHGGGYTF; CDR3 DNA: TGTGCCAGCAGCCCCGGACACGGGGGTGGCTACACCTTC
J gene: TRBJ1-2; V gene: TRBV5-1; clone size: .; D gene: TRBD1; CDR3 protein: CASSPAQGVDYGYTF; CDR3 DNA: TGCGCCAGCAGCCCAGCACAGGGGGTGGACTATGGCTACACCTTC
J gene: TRBJ1-3; V gene: TRBV5-4; clone size: .; D gene: .; CDR3 protein: CASSSRGWAGSGNTIYF; CDR3 DNA: TGTGCCAGCAGTTCGCGGGGGTGGGCAGGCTCTGGAAACACCATATATTTT
J gene: TRBJ2-4; V gene: TRBV2; clone size: .; D gene: TRBD1; CDR3 protein: CASSNTGTGRDF; CDR3 DNA: TGTGCCAGCAGTAACACCGGGACAGGGAGGGACTTC